Listed below are T cell receptor beta chains from one sample, sequenced in a study of shared clonotypes between healthy human individuals. Only in-frame clones appear in the TCRdb table, and some are missing; sequencing was by immunoSEQ multiplex PCR. The sample lists about 980,000 clones; roughly 72% were seen once. The sequenced sample was memory CD4+ T cells sorted from blood. The receptor set was obtained from a young man in good health. Each CDR3 is given with its conserved first and last residue. Each record gives: J gene, V gene, clone size, D gene, CDR3 length, CDR3 protein, CDR3 DNA. D genes are given only for firm matches. Rows give clone size only sometimes, using once, few, many, or a class for an expanded clone.

J gene: TRBJ1-1
V gene: TRBV29-1
clone size: .
D gene: .
CDR3 length: 13
CDR3 protein: CSVVGQFNTEAFF
CDR3 DNA: TGCAGCGTTGTCGGGCAGTTTAACACTGAAGCTTTCTTT

J gene: TRBJ2-5
V gene: TRBV5-4
clone size: .
D gene: TRBD1
CDR3 length: 14
CDR3 protein: CASSFPGQGGTQYF
CDR3 DNA: TGTGCCAGCAGCTTCCCAGGACAGGGGGGGACCCAGTACTTC

J gene: TRBJ1-2
V gene: TRBV28
clone size: few
D gene: .
CDR3 length: 13
CDR3 protein: CASSLGQFYGYTF
CDR3 DNA: TGTGCCAGCAGTTTAGGTCAGTTCTATGGCTACACCTTC

J gene: TRBJ1-2
V gene: TRBV6-1
clone size: .
D gene: .
CDR3 length: 15
CDR3 protein: CASSGGGQSLGGYTF
CDR3 DNA: TGTGCCAGCAGTGGAGGAGGACAGTCCCTCGGGGGCTACACCTTC

J gene: TRBJ2-2
V gene: TRBV5-3
clone size: .
D gene: TRBD2
CDR3 length: 14
CDR3 protein: CATKLAGGTGELFF
CDR3 DNA: TGTGCCACAAAACTAGCGGGAGGAACCGGGGAGCTGTTTTTT

J gene: TRBJ1-5
V gene: TRBV29-1
clone size: few
D gene: .
CDR3 length: 13
CDR3 protein: CSVGTGIWEPQHF
CDR3 DNA: TGCAGCGTAGGCACAGGGATTTGGGAGCCCCAGCATTTT

J gene: TRBJ2-7
V gene: TRBV5-4
clone size: once
D gene: TRBD2
CDR3 length: 17
CDR3 protein: CASSLATGAGVSYEQYF
CDR3 DNA: TGTGCCAGCAGCTTGGCTACGGGAGCGGGGGTATCCTACGAGCAGTACTTC

J gene: TRBJ1-6
V gene: TRBV4-1
clone size: .
D gene: TRBD1
CDR3 length: 16
CDR3 protein: CASSLIPGQGFSPLHF
CDR3 DNA: TGCGCCAGCAGCCTCATCCCGGGACAGGGCTTTTCACCCCTCCACTTT

J gene: TRBJ1-5
V gene: TRBV19
clone size: .
D gene: TRBD1
CDR3 length: 16
CDR3 protein: CASSILGTGNYQPQHF
CDR3 DNA: TGTGCCAGTAGCATACTCGGGACAGGGAACTATCAGCCCCAGCATTTT

J gene: TRBJ2-7
V gene: TRBV5-1
clone size: .
D gene: TRBD2
CDR3 length: 15
CDR3 protein: CASSYGTSGSYEQYF
CDR3 DNA: TGCGCCAGCAGTTACGGGACTAGCGGGAGCTACGAGCAGTACTTC

J gene: TRBJ1-1
V gene: TRBV7-2
clone size: once
D gene: .
CDR3 length: 17
CDR3 protein: CASSRYSGSRSFTEAFF
CDR3 DNA: TGTGCCAGCAGCCGGTACTCAGGGAGTCGGTCGTTTACTGAAGCTTTCTTT

J gene: TRBJ1-4
V gene: TRBV6-5
clone size: .
D gene: TRBD1
CDR3 length: 14
CDR3 protein: CASSTRDSVEKLFF
CDR3 DNA: TGTGCCAGCAGTACCCGGGACAGTGTTGAAAAACTGTTTTTT

J gene: TRBJ2-2
V gene: TRBV9
clone size: .
D gene: TRBD2
CDR3 length: 17
CDR3 protein: CASSVVASGMNTGELFF
CDR3 DNA: TGTGCCAGCAGCGTAGTTGCTAGCGGGATGAACACCGGGGAGCTGTTTTTT

J gene: TRBJ1-3
V gene: TRBV2
clone size: .
D gene: .
CDR3 length: 15
CDR3 protein: CASRDSSGSGNTIYF
CDR3 DNA: TGTGCCAGCAGGGACAGTTCAGGCTCTGGAAACACCATATATTTT

J gene: TRBJ1-1
V gene: TRBV2
clone size: .
D gene: .
CDR3 length: 13
CDR3 protein: CASSDRTVPEAFF
CDR3 DNA: TGTGCCAGCAGCGACAGGACAGTTCCTGAAGCTTTCTTT

J gene: TRBJ1-6
V gene: TRBV7-9
clone size: .
D gene: TRBD1
CDR3 length: 15
CDR3 protein: CASSPDRGFNSPLHF
CDR3 DNA: TGTGCCAGCAGCCCGGACAGGGGTTTTAATTCACCCCTCCACTTT

J gene: TRBJ1-3
V gene: TRBV4-3
clone size: .
D gene: .
CDR3 length: 17
CDR3 protein: CASSQDSWGNSGNTIYF
CDR3 DNA: TGCGCCAGCAGCCAAGATAGTTGGGGGAACTCTGGAAACACCATATATTTT

J gene: TRBJ2-3
V gene: TRBV29-1
clone size: few
D gene: .
CDR3 length: 12
CDR3 protein: CSVESGVRPPDF
CDR3 DNA: TGCAGCGTTGAATCTGGGGTAAGGCCCCCAGATTTT

J gene: TRBJ1-2
V gene: TRBV5-1
clone size: .
D gene: .
CDR3 length: 13
CDR3 protein: CASSLTSDYGYTF
CDR3 DNA: TGCGCCAGCAGCTTGACGAGTGACTATGGCTACACCTTC

J gene: TRBJ2-5
V gene: TRBV7-9
clone size: .
D gene: TRBD1
CDR3 length: 17
CDR3 protein: CASNGRRDRGSSETQYF
CDR3 DNA: TGTGCCAGCAACGGTAGGCGGGACAGGGGAAGTTCAGAGACCCAGTACTTC

J gene: TRBJ1-6
V gene: TRBV6-6
clone size: .
D gene: TRBD1
CDR3 length: 16
CDR3 protein: CASKQTGGWYNSPLHF
CDR3 DNA: TGTGCCAGCAAGCAAACAGGGGGCTGGTATAATTCACCCCTCCACTTT